This T cell receptor beta chain was observed in a study of high-grade serous ovarian cancer treatment subgroups. The CDR3 loop spans 13 amino acids. V dropped 4 bases and J dropped 8; count of bases not matched to a gene: 6. Germline CDR1 is SNHLY and CDR2 is FYNNEI. Tumor tissue was taken before any definitive surgery or chemotherapy was given. Repertoires were generated with immunoSEQ multiplex PCR, while TCRdb's copy carries only in-frame clones and drops some. Altogether 18,000 or so clones are present, about 75% being singletons, with the ten largest covering about 6.5%. The chain couples TRBV2 to TRBJ1-2; 8 bases fit TRBD1. The sample was tumor tissue. This receptor was obtained from a human donor with high-grade serous ovarian cancer. CDR3 DNA sequence: TGTGCCAGCAGTGCGACAGGGGCCTTAGGCTACACCTTC. Translating gives CASSATGALGYTF. The full variable domain, in which reference TRBV2 and TRBJ1-2 provide the parts outside the CDR3, is EPEVTQTPSHQVTQMGQEVILRCVPISNHLYFYWYRQILGQKVEFLVSFYNNEISEKSEIFDDQFSVERPDGSNFTLKIRSTKLEDSAMYFCASSATGALGYTFGSGTRLTVV.